This entry is about one T cell receptor (beta chain). Germline CDR1 and CDR2: WNHNN and SYGVQD (reference sequence). The CDR3 runs 15 residues. Germline trimming cut 10 bases from V and 7 bases from J; bases unmatched to any gene: 8. This sample was included in a study of blood T cell repertoires in COVID-19. The overall study: Specimens from acute and convalescent COVID-19 originated in the United States, Italy and Spain. The analysed material was cDNA or gDNA that came from T cells, B-cell-depleted T cells, or PBMCs.

As handled by the study authors: Reference gene primer amplification gave nucleated cell count estimates. Here immunoSEQ multiplex PCR was the method, and the copy in TCRdb shows in-frame clones only, minus some. Clonal size and the V and J genes are those of that table, whereas D and trimming came from the DNA. The data contain just over 650,000 clones, about 90% of them seen just once; the ten biggest clones take up roughly 0.25%. The sequenced sample consisted of peripheral blood. This receptor was taken from a woman between 18 and 29 years old with acute or convalescent COVID-19. The V call is TRBV10-1, the J call TRBJ2-1, with TRBD2 identical over 15 bases. The CDR3 region has the DNA TGCGCCATCCCCGGGACTAGCGGGGGGTTAAATGAGCAGTTCTTC. Translated, it gives CAIPGTSGGLNEQFF.